This T cell receptor beta chain was obtained from a study of identifying expanded T cells in peripheral blood. This clone was observed a few times. The antigen is not known. The CDR3 is made up of 15 amino acids. Germline values: CDR1 SGHRS, CDR2 YFSETQ. Trimming removed 0 bases at V and 7 bases at J, with 13 bases between. This table comes from immunoSEQ multiplex PCR, and its TCRdb copy is limited to in-frame clones, with some not included. The sample contains 55,000 to 60,000 clones, more than 70% of which appear only once. The study's findings and limits: Clone count variance between roughly 2-week samples rose with total template count.

No infections or other immune events were documented during collection. Material: blood. The genes are TRBV5-1 and TRBJ2-2; weak D call: TRBD2 (5 bases). The sequence came from a person aged 18 to 75 in good health. CDR3: CASSLDGSEGGELFF. CDR3 bases: TGCGCCAGCAGCTTGGATGGTAGCGAAGGCGGGGAGCTGTTTTTT.